Shown below are 21 T cell receptor beta chains from a single sample sequenced in a study of beta chain features in type 1 diabetes. Expressed TCRB transcripts got sequenced, as all isolated RNA was reverse transcribed. TCRdb's table, derived via immunoSEQ multiplex PCR, lists solely in-frame clones and lacks some. The table records fewer than 200,000 clones, about 13% of them present only once. The material sequenced was central memory CD4+ T cells from blood. These receptors were collected from a woman aged 18 to 35 in good health.

The chain couples TRBV9 to TRBJ2-5; D possibly corresponds to TRBD2 (6 bases). Germline V CDR1 and CDR2: SGDLS, YYNGEE. This CDR3 is built from 14 residues. Trimming pared 7 bases from V and 5 bases from J, leaving 18 bases between. The CDR3 spells CASAPSGRWETQYF. The CDR3, as DNA: TGTGCCAGCGCGCCGTCCGGGAGATGGGAGACCCAGTACTTC.

Worth noting for this clone: Distinct nucleotide sequences in the sample also encode this CDR3. The chain has TRBV5-1 and TRBJ2-2, with a weak D call TRBD1 (5 bases). CDR1 is SGHRS, CDR2 YFSETQ, per germline. The V end was cut by 2 bases, the J end by 1 base, with 6 bases between. The CDR3 is made up of 14 amino acids. The CDR3 protein is CASSLGQNTGELFF. For the CDR3, the DNA is TGCGCCAGCAGCTTAGGACAGAACACCGGGGAGCTGTTTTTT.

This clone was picked up a small number of times. The gene calls are TRBV30 and TRBJ2-7; 12 nucleotides match TRBD1. Germline lookup yields CDR1 GTSNPN and CDR2 SVGIG (reference sequence). J gave up 2 bases and V 2 bases, and 10 bases lay outside the gene matches. The CDR3 runs to 17 residues. The CDR3 sequence: CAWSTGTGGGKTYEQYF. In nucleotides, the CDR3 is TGTGCCTGGAGTACCGGGACAGGGGGCGGAAAAACCTACGAGCAGTACTTC.

The chain carries TRBV5-6 and TRBJ1-5, with D maybe TRBD1 (5 bases). The germline CDR1 and CDR2 sequences are SGHDT and YYEEEE. This CDR3 is 16 amino acids long. V lost 4 bases and J 5 bases, leaving 19 bases between the germline ends. The CDR3 DNA is TGTGCCAGCAGCCGGCGGGGACGGGAAATTTATCAGCCCCAGCATTTT. Its protein product is CASSRRGREIYQPQHF.

The sample holds a few counts of this clone. V and J are TRBV11-2 and TRBJ1-1, with 8 bases that match TRBD1. Germline values: CDR1 SGHAT, CDR2 FQNNGV. The CDR3 runs to 14 residues. V was clipped by 3 bases and J by 3 bases; unmatched bases: 3. The DNA for the CDR3 is TGTGCCAGCAGCTTCCAACAGGGGGACACTGAAGCTTTCTTT. Translating gives CASSFQQGDTEAFF.

V usage is TRBV30 and J usage is TRBJ1-1; D unresolved. V was cut by 2 bases and J by 4 bases, with 11 bases left in between. CDR1 and CDR2 from the germline V gene are GTSNPN and SVGIG (reference sequence). This CDR3 is built from 13 residues. The CDR3 region is CAWSRGVGTEAFF. The CDR3 region has the DNA TGTGCCTGGAGTCGAGGAGTTGGCACTGAAGCTTTCTTT.

The chain employs TRBV7-8 and TRBJ2-1, with D perhaps TRBD2 (5 bases). This CDR3 is built from 16 residues. The germline CDR1 and CDR2 sequences are SGHVS and FQNEAQ. V shed 2 bases and J shed 0 bases, with 11 bases lying between them. CDR3 nucleotides: TGTGCCAGCAGCTTAATGGGAGTGGGCTCCTACAATGAGCAGTTCTTC. The encoded protein is CASSLMGVGSYNEQFF.

The chain links TRBV7-9 to TRBJ1-2; TRBD1 might be the D (5 bases). With 1 base removed from V and 8 bases from J, the gap between germline ends came to 8 bases. This CDR3 has 12 residues. Germline CDR1 reads SEHNR; CDR2 reads FQNEAQ (reference sequence). The CDR3 is CASSLEWGGYTF. The CDR3, as DNA: TGTGCCAGCAGCTTAGAGTGGGGCGGCTACACCTTC.

This chain uses TRBV29-1 with TRBJ1-1, with 9 bases lining up with TRBD1. V lost 7 bases to trimming and J lost 1 base; unmatched junction nucleotides: 7. CDR3 length: 14 amino acids. The germline V gene encodes CDR1 SQVTM and CDR2 ANQGSEA. The CDR3 loop reads CSAARDRANTEAFF. CDR3 in DNA: TGCAGCGCGGCCCGGGACAGGGCGAACACTGAAGCTTTCTTT.

This chain joins TRBV28 and TRBJ2-5; TRBD2 matches 10 bases. The length of the CDR3 is 16 residues. J lost 5 bases, V lost 7 bases, and 13 bases had no gene match. Germline V CDR1 and CDR2: MDHEN, SYDVKM. In nucleotides, the CDR3 is TGTGCCAGCACACCAGCGGGAGGGCATCGGGGGGAGACCCAGTACTTC. Its protein product is CASTPAGGHRGETQYF.

This sequence joins TRBV5-1 and TRBJ2-7, with a tentative D call TRBD2 (6 bases). The V gene's germline CDR1 is SGHRS and CDR2 YFSETQ. The CDR3 loop spans 15 amino acids. The V gene lost 0 bases and the J gene lost 2 bases, with 12 bases spanning the gap. The CDR3 here is CASSLVRELPYEQYF. For the CDR3, the DNA is TGCGCCAGCAGCTTGGTACGGGAGCTCCCCTACGAGCAGTACTTC. The variable domain in full, completed from reference TRBV5-1 and TRBJ2-7, reads KAGVTQTPRYLIKTRGQQVTLSCSPISGHRSVSWYQQTPGQGLQFLFEYFSETQRNKGNFPGRFSGRQFSNSRSEMNVSTLELGDSALYLCASSLVRELPYEQYFGPGTRLTVT.

The chain combines TRBV25-1 with TRBJ2-1; the match to TRBD1 covers 8 bases. CDR1 and CDR2 from the germline V gene are MGHDK and SYGVNS. The CDR3 length is 15 residues. V was clipped by 3 bases and J by 4 bases; unmatched bases: 5. CDR3 DNA sequence: TGTGCCAGCAGTGATACAGGGGGTAGTTACAATGAGCAGTTCTTC. Translated: CASSDTGGSYNEQFF.

The rearrangement uses TRBV18 and TRBJ1-5; no definite D call. Trimming took 3 bases from V and 1 from J, leaving 10 bases between them. The CDR3 is made up of 15 amino acids. The germline V gene has CDR1 KGHSH and CDR2 LQKENI. The CDR3 region has the DNA TGTGCCAGCTCACCCGCCGGGTACAGCAATCAGCCCCAGCATTTT. Its protein is CASSPAGYSNQPQHF.

This clone was seen only a few times. The chain combines TRBV13 with TRBJ2-5; 7 nucleotides align to TRBD2. Germline lookup yields CDR1 PRHDT and CDR2 FYEKMQ (reference sequence). V lost 5 bases and J lost 4; bases outside the gene matches: 4. This CDR3 has 13 amino acids. CDR3 sequence reads: CASSRSGIETQYF. The CDR3 nucleotides are TGTGCCAGCAGCCGAAGCGGGATAGAGACCCAGTACTTC.

This clone was found a few times. This sequence joins TRBV28 and TRBJ1-5; D is possibly TRBD1 (5 bases). Trimming pared 6 bases from V and 0 bases from J, leaving 9 bases between. The CDR3 covers 14 residues. The germline gives CDR1 MDHEN, CDR2 SYDVKM. The CDR3 DNA reads TGTGCCAGCAGACAGGACAATAGCAATCAGCCCCAGCATTTT. Translating it yields CASRQDNSNQPQHF.

The table lists this clone with a few counts. The V and J genes are TRBV30 and TRBJ1-5; no reliable D call. Per the germline V gene, CDR1 is GTSNPN and CDR2 is SVGIG (reference sequence). V lost 3 bases and J lost 0, with 18 bases in between. The CDR3 has 17 residues. The chain's CDR3 is CAWSRGFPGSSNQPQHF. The CDR3 nucleotides are TGTGCCTGGAGCCGAGGTTTTCCGGGATCTAGCAATCAGCCCCAGCATTTT.

The CDR3 reads CASSVRPGGSTDTQYF. CDR3 coding DNA: TGTGCCAGCAGCGTAAGACCGGGCGGGAGCACAGATACGCAGTATTTT. This sequence joins TRBV9 and TRBJ2-3; D may be TRBD2 (5 bases). Between the trimmed V and J ends, which lost 1 base and 0 bases, there was a span of 12 bases. Germline CDR1 reads SGDLS; CDR2 reads YYNGEE. This CDR3 comprises 16 residues. The full variable domain, rest sourced from reference TRBV9 and TRBJ2-3, is DSGVTQTPKHLITATGQRVTLRCSPRSGDLSVYWYQQSLDQGLQFLIQYYNGEERAKGNILERFSAQQFPDLHSELNLSSLELGDSALYFCASSVRPGGSTDTQYFGPGTRLTVL.

This clone turned up a few times. This chain joins TRBV15 and TRBJ2-7; TRBD2 might be the D (5 bases). Germline CDR1 reads LNHNV; CDR2 reads YYDKDF (reference sequence). V shed 1 base and J shed 0 bases, with 10 bases lying between them. CDR3 length equals 15 residues. The CDR3: CATSRAADYSYEQYF. CDR3 in DNA: TGTGCCACCAGCAGAGCGGCAGACTACTCCTACGAGCAGTACTTC.

The V and J genes are TRBV6-6 and TRBJ2-1; the match to TRBD2 covers 14 bases. Trimming cost V 5 bases and J 14 bases; bases outside gene matches: 5. CDR1 is MNHNY, CDR2 SVGAGI, per germline (reference sequence). This CDR3 spans 13 amino acids. The CDR3 spells CASSPQTSGREFF. In DNA form, the CDR3 reads TGTGCCAGCAGTCCACAGACTAGCGGGAGGGAGTTCTTC.

There are many counts of this clone. This chain connects TRBV28 to TRBJ2-7; tentative D call: TRBD1 (5 bases). CDR1 is MDHEN and CDR2 is SYDVKM in the germline V gene. Trimming removed 3 bases from V and 1 base from J, with 13 bases in between. This CDR3 has 15 amino acids. CDR3 coding DNA: TGTGCCAGCAGTTTTCTCCAGGGATCTTCCTACGAGCAGTACTTC. Translation gives CASSFLQGSSYEQYF.

This clone was seen a few times. The CDR3 region has the DNA TGTGCCACCAGCATTCAGGAAAACACTGAAGCTTTCTTT. Its translation: CATSIQENTEAFF. The gene calls are TRBV15 and TRBJ1-1; D gene uncertain. This CDR3 has 13 residues. Germline assignment: CDR1 LNHNV and CDR2 YYDKDF (reference sequence). The ends were cut back, 4 bases at V and 2 bases at J, with 8 bases in the middle.